This T cell receptor beta chain was sequenced in a study of blood T cell repertoires in COVID-19. Study at large: Both acute and convalescent COVID-19 samples were obtained from the United States, Italy and Spain. T cells, B-cell-depleted T cells, or PBMCs supplied cDNA or gDNA.

Original processing notes: The assay estimated nucleated cells by amplifying reference gene primers. Sequenced by immunoSEQ multiplex PCR; TCRdb stores in-frame clones only, minus some. Clone size and the V and J calls come from that table; the DNA yielded D and trimming. The sample has 200,000 to 250,000 clones; 80% to 90% are singletons. Germline lookup yields CDR1 LNHDA and CDR2 SQIVND (reference sequence). Germline trimming cut 3 bases from V and 1 base from J; bases unmatched to any gene: 7. This CDR3 is 16 amino acids long. V and J are TRBV19 and TRBJ1-1; TRBD1 matches 8 bases. The source is a man at least 80 years old with acute or convalescent COVID-19. Sequenced input: peripheral blood. The CDR3 is CASSIQTGAKNTEAFF. Here the CDR3 DNA reads TGTGCCAGTAGTATTCAGACAGGGGCTAAGAACACTGAAGCTTTCTTT.